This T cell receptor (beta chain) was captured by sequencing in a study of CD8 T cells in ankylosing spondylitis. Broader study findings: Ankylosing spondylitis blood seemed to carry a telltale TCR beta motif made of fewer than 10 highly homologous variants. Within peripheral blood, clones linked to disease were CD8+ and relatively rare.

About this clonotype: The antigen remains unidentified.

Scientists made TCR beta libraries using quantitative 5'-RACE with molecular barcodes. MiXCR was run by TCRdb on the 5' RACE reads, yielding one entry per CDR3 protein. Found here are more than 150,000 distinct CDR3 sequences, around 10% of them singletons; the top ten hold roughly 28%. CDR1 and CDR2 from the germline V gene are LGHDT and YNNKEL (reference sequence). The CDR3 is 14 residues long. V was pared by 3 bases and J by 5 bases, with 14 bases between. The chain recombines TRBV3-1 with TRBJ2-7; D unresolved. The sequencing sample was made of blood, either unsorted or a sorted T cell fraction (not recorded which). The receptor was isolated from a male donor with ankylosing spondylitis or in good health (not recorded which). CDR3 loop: CASSHNIRTDEQYF. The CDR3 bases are TGTGCCAGCAGCCATAACATTAGAACGGACGAGCAGTACTTC.